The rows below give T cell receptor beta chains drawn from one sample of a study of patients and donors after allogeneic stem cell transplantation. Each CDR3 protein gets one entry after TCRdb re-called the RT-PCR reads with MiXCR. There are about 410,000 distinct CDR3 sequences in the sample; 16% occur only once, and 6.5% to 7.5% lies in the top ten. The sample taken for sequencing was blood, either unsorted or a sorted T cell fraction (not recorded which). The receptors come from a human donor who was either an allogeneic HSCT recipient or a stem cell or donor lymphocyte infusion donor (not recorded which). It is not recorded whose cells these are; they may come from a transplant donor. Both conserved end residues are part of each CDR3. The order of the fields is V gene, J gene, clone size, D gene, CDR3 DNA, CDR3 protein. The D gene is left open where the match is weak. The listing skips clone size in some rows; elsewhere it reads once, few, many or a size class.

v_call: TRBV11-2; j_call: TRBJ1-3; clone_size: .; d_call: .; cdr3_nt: TGTGCCAGCAGCTTACTAACTGGATCAAACACCATATATTTT; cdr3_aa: CASSLLTGSNTIYF
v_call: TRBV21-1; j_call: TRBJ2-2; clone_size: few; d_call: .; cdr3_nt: TGTGCCAGCAGCAAAGGGACAGGGGCGGCCACCGGGGAGCTGTTTTTT; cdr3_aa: CASSKGTGAATGELFF
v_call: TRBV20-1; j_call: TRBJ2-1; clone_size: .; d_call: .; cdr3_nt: TGCAGCTGCAATGAGCAGTTCTTC; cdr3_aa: CSCNEQFF
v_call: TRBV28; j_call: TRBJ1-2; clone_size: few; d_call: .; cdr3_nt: TGTGCCAGCAGCCACAGCCTCAACTATGGCTACACCTTC; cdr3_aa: CASSHSLNYGYTF
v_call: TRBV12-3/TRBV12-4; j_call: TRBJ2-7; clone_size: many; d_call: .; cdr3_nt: TGTGCCAGCAGTGTCGGGCCATCCTACGAGCAGTACTTC; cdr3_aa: CASSVGPSYEQYF
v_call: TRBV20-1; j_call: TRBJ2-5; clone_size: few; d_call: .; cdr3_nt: TGCAGTGCTAGGGAGAGTACCAAGAGCGGAGAGACCCAGTACTTC; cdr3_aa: CSARESTKSGETQYF
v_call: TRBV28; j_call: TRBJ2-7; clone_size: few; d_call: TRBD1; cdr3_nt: TGTGCCACCCGACAGGGGGCCGCCGGTCGGGAGCAGTACTTC; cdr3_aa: CATRQGAAGREQYF
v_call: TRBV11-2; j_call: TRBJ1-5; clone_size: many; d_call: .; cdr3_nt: TGTGCCAGCAGCTTAGTAGCCGGCGTCAATCAGCCCCAGCATTTT; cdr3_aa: CASSLVAGVNQPQHF
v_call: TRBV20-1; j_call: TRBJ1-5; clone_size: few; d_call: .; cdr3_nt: TGCAGTGCTAGTCTCGGACGGGTTAGCAATCAGCCCCAGCATTTT; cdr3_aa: CSASLGRVSNQPQHF
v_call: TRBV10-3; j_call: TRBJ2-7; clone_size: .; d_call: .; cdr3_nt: TGTGCCATCAGTGCAAAAGGGGGGGCGGGGGAGCAGTACTTC; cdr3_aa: CAISAKGGAGEQYF
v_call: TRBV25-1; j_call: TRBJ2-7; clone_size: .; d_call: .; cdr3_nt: TGTGCCAGCAGTTACGCAGGCCTGGCCGAGCAGTACTTC; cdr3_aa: CASSYAGLAEQYF
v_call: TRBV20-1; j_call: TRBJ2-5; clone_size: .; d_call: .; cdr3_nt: TGCAGTGCTAGAGAGATAAGACGAGGGGCCGCTTGGGAGACCCAGTACTTC; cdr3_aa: CSAREIRRGAAWETQYF
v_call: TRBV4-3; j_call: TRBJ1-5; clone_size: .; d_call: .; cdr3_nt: TGCGCCAGCAGCCAAACGGACAGTAGTGATCAGCCCCAGCATTTT; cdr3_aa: CASSQTDSSDQPQHF
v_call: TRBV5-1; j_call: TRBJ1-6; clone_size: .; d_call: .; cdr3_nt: TGCGCCAGCAGCTTAATCCGGGCTACGGGGGATTCACCCCTCCACTTT; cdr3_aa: CASSLIRATGDSPLHF
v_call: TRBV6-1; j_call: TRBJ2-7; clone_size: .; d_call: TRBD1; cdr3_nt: TGTGCCAGTGGGGCCGGGACAGCTTACGAGCAGTACTTC; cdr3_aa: CASGAGTAYEQYF
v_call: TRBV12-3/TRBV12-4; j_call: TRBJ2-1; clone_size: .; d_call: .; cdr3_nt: TGTGCCAGCCACAGCGGGTACGAGCAGTTCTTC; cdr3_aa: CASHSGYEQFF
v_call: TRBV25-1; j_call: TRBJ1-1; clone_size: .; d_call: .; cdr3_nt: TGTGCCAGCAGTGAAACCCCCATGAACACTGAAGCTTTCTTT; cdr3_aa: CASSETPMNTEAFF
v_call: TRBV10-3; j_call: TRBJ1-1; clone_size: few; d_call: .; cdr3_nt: TGTGCCATAAGTGAAGGCGGAGAAGCTTTCTTT; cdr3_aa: CAISEGGEAFF
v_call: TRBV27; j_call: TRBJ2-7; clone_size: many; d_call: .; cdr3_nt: TGTGCCAGCAGTTTACGGGGACCCTACGAGCAGTACTTC; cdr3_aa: CASSLRGPYEQYF
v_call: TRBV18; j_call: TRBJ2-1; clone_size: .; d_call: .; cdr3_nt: TGTGCCAGCTCACCACCGGGGCAGTTATACAATGAGCAGTTCTTC; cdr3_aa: CASSPPGQLYNEQFF
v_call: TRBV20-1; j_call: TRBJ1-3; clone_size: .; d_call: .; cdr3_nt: TGCAGTGCTAGAGGACACATACTGAGCTCCTCTGGAAACACCATATATTTT; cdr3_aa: CSARGHILSSSGNTIYF
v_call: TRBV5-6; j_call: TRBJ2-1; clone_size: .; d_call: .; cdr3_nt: TGTGCCAGCAGCTTGGTTGGGGAGTACAATGAGCAGTTCTTC; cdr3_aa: CASSLVGEYNEQFF
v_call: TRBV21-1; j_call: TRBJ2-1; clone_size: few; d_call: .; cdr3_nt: TGTGCCAGCAGCTTGCGGTCGGCGCGGGAGACACACGAGCAGTTCTTC; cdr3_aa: CASSLRSARETHEQFF
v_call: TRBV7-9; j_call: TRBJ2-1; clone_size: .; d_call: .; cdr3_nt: TGTGCCAGCAGCCGAGGTATCTCCAGCTCCTACAATGAGCAGTTCTTC; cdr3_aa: CASSRGISSSYNEQFF
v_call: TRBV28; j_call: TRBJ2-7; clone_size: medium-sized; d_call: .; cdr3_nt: TGTGCCAGCAGTTCACCGACAGGAATCTCCTACGAGCAGTACTTC; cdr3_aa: CASSSPTGISYEQYF
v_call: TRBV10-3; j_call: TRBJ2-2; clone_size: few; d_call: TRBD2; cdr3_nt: TGTGCCGCCGCCACTAGCGGGAGTATCGGCGGGGAGCTGTTTTTT; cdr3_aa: CAAATSGSIGGELFF
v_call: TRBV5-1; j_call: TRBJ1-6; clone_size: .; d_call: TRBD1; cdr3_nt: TGCGCCAGCAGCGGGGGACAGGGTTTTAATTCACCCCTCCACTTT; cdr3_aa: CASSGGQGFNSPLHF
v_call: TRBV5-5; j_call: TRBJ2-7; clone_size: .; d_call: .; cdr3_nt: TGTGCCAGCAGCTTGTCGAACTTATTCGAGCAGTACTTC; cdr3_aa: CASSLSNLFEQYF
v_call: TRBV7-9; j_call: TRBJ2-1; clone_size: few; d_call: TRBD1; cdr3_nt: TGTGCCAGCAGCTCGCCCAAACCTGACAGGGGCCACAATGAGCAGTTCTTC; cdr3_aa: CASSSPKPDRGHNEQFF
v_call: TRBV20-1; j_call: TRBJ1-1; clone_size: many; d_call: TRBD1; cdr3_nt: TGCAGTGTTCGGACAGGGCTCACTGAAGCTTTCTTT; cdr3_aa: CSVRTGLTEAFF
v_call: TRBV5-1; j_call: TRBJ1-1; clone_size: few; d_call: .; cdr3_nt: TGCGCCAGCAGCTTCCGGGGGAGATCGGACACTGAAGCTTTCTTT; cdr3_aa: CASSFRGRSDTEAFF
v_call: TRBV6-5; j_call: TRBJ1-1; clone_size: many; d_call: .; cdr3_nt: TGTGCCAGCAGAGGAAGGAACACTGAAGCTTTCTTT; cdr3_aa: CASRGRNTEAFF
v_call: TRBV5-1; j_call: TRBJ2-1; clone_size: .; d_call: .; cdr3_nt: TGCGCCAGCAGGAGCCGGGACTCCTACTACAATGAGCAGTTCTTC; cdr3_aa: CASRSRDSYYNEQFF